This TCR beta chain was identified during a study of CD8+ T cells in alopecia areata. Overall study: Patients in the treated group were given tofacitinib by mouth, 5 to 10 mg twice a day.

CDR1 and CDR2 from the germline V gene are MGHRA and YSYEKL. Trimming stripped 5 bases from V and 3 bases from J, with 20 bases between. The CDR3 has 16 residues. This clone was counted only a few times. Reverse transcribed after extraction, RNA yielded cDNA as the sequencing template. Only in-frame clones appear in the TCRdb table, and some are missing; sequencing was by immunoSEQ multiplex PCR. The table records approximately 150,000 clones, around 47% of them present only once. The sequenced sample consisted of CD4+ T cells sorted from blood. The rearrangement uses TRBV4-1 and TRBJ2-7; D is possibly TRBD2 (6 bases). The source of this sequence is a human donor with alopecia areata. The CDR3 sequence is CASSKRLIAEGYEQYF. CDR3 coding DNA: TGCGCCAGCAGCAAACGCCTTATAGCGGAGGGCTACGAGCAGTACTTC.